This T cell receptor beta chain originates from a study of CXCR3-negative and CXCR3-positive naive CD8 T cells. UMI-tagged TRB cDNA libraries were built via 5' RACE. With the 5' RACE reads reprocessed, TCRdb shows one record per CDR3 protein and no DNA. The ten top clones account for about 0.34%, within a sample of about 120,000 distinct CDR3 sequences. Regarding the study as a whole: CXCR3-positive naive cells had TRB CDR3s that were more hydrophobic than CXCR3-negative naive cells had. Whereas both naive subsets had comparably high diversity, memory CD8+ cells had much lower diversity. After cryopreservation, expression of CXCR3 was partially reduced, and most assays were run with fresh PBMCs.

The germline gives CDR1 SGHAT, CDR2 FQNNGV. CDR3 length: 16 residues. For this clonotype: Antigen unknown.

With around 290,000 cells each, the CD8+ T cell subsets were individually sorted in triplicate. Naive CD8+ T cells showed a CD45RO-CCR7+CD27+CD95- phenotype. The chain is built from TRBV11-2 and TRBJ2-7; the D call from TCRdb, TRBD1, cannot be confirmed without DNA. Specimen: naive CXCR3+ CD8+ T cells from blood. Subset specified: CD45RO-CCR7+CD27+CD95- naive CD8+ T cells expressing CXCR3 (TNR3+). The source is a human donor in good health. Some clones in this sample may be carry-over from other donors' samples. The CDR3 loop reads CASSPAPGQSTYEQYF.